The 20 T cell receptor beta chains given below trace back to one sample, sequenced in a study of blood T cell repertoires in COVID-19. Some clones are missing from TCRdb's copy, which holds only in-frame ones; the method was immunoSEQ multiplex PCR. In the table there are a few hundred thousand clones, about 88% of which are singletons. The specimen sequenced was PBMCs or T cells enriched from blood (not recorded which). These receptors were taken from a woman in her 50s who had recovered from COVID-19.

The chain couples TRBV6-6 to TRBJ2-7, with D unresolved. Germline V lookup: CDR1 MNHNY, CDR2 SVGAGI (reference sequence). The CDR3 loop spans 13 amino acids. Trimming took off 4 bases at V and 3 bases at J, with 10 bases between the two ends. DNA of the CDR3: TGTGCCAGCAGTTTCCGGCTAGGCTACGAGCAGTACTTC. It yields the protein CASSFRLGYEQYF.

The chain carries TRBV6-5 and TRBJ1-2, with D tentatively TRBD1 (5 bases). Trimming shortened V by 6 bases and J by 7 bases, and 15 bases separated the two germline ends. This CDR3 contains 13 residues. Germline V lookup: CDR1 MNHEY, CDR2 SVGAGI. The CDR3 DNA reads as TGTGCCAGCAGAGAGGGACTGGCGGTTGGCTACACCTTC. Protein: CASREGLAVGYTF.

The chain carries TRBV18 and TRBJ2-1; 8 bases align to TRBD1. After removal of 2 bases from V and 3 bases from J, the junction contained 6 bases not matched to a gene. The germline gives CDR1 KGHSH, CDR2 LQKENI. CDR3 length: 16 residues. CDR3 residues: CASSPSGQGFYNEQFF. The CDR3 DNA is TGTGCCAGCTCACCATCCGGACAGGGATTCTACAATGAGCAGTTCTTC.

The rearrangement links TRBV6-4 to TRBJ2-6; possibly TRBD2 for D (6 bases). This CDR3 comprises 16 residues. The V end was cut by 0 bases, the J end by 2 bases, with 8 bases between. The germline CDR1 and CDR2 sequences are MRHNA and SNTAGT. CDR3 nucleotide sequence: TGTGCCAGCAGTGACTCGTGGGGGGCTGGGGCCAACGTCCTGACTTTC. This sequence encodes CASSDSWGAGANVLTF.

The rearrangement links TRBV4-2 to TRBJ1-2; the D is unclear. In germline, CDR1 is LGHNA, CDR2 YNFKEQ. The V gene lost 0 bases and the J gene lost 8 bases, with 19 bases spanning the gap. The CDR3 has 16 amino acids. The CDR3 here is CASSQDLRTKDFGYTF. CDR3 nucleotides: TGTGCCAGCAGCCAAGATTTGCGGACCAAGGACTTCGGCTACACCTTC.

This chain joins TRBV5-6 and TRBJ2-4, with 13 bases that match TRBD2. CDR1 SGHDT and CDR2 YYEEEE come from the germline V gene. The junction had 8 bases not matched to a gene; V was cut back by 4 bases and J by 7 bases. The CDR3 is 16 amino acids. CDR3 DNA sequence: TGTGCCAGCAGCCCGGGGACTAGCGGGACAAAGAACATTCAGTACTTC. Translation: CASSPGTSGTKNIQYF.

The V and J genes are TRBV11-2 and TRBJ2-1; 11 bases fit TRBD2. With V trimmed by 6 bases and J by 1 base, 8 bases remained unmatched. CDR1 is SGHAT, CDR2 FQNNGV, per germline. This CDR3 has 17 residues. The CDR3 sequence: CASRPPGLADSYNEQFF. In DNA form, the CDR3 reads TGTGCCAGCAGACCTCCGGGACTAGCGGATTCCTACAATGAGCAGTTCTTC. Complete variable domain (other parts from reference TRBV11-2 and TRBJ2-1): EAGVAQSPRYKIIEKRQSVAFWCNPISGHATLYWYQQILGQGPKLLIQFQNNGVVDDSQLPKDRFSAERLKGVDSTLKIQPAKLEDSAVYLCASRPPGLADSYNEQFFGPGTRLTVL.

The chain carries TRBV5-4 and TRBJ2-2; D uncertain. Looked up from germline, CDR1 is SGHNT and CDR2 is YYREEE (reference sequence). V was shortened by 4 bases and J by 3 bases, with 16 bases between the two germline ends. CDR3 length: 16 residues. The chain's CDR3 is CASSPDINLYTGELFF. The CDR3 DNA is TGTGCCAGCAGCCCCGACATAAATCTATACACCGGGGAGCTGTTTTTT.

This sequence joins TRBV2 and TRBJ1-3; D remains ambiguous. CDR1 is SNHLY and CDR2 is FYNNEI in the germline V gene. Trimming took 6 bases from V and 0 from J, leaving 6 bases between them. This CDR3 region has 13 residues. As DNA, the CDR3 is TGTGCCAGCAGACAGAGCTCTGGAAACACCATATATTTT. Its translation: CASRQSSGNTIYF.

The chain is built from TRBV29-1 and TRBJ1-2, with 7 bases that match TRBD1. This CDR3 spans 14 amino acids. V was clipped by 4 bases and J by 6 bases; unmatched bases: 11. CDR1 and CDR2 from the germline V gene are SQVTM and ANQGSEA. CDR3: CSVGRGAQGDGYTF. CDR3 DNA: TGCAGCGTTGGGCGGGGGGCTCAGGGGGATGGCTACACCTTC.

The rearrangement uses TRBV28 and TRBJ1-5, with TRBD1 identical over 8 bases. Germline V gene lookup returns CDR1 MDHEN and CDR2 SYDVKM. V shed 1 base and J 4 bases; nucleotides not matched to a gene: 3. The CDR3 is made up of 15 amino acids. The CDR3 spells CASSLFRTGNQPQHF. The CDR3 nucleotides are TGTGCCAGCAGTTTATTTAGGACAGGGAATCAGCCCCAGCATTTT.

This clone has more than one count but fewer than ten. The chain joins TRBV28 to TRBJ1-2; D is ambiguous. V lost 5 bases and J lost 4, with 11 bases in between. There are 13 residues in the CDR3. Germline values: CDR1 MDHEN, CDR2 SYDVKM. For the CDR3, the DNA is TGTGCCAGCAGTCCTCGGTCCATCTATGGCTACACCTTC. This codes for CASSPRSIYGYTF.

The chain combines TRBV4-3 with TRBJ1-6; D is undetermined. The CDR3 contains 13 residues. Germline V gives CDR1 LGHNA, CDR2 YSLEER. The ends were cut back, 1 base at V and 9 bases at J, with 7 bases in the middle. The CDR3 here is CASSQANGSPLHF. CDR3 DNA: TGCGCCAGCAGCCAAGCAAACGGTTCACCCCTCCACTTT.

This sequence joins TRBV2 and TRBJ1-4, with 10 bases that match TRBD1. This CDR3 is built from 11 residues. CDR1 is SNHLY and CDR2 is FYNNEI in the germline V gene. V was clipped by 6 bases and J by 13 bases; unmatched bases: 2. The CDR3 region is CASRRDRGLFF. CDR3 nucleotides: TGTGCCAGCAGGCGGGACAGGGGACTGTTTTTT.

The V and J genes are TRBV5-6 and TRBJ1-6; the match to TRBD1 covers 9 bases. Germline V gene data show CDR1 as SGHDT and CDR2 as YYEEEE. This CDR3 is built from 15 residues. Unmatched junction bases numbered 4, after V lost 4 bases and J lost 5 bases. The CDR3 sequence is CASSHRGPNNSPLHF. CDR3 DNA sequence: TGTGCCAGCAGCCACAGGGGGCCTAATAATTCACCCCTCCACTTT.

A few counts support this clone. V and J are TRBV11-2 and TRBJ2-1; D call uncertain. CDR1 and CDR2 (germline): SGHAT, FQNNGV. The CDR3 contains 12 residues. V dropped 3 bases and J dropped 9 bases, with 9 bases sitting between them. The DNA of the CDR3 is TGTGCCAGCAGCTTGAGTCGTGGTGAGCAGTTCTTC. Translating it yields CASSLSRGEQFF.

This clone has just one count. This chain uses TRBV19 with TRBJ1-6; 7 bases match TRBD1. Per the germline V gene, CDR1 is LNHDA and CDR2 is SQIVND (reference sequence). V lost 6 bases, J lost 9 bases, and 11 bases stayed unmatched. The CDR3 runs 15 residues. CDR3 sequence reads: CASRSAQGPTSPLHF. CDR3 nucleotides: TGTGCCAGTAGATCAGCACAGGGGCCTACTTCACCCCTCCACTTT.

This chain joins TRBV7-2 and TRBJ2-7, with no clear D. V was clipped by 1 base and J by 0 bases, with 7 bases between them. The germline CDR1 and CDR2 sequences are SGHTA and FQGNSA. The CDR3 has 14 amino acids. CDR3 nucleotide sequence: TGTGCCAGCAGCTTAGATCCCCTCTCCTACGAGCAGTACTTC. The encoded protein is CASSLDPLSYEQYF. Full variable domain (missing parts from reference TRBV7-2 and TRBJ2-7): GAGVSQSPSNKVTEKGKDVELRCDPISGHTALYWYRQSLGQGLEFLIYFQGNSAPDKSGLPSDRFSAERTGGSVSTLTIQRTQQEDSAVYLCASSLDPLSYEQYFGPGTRLTVT.

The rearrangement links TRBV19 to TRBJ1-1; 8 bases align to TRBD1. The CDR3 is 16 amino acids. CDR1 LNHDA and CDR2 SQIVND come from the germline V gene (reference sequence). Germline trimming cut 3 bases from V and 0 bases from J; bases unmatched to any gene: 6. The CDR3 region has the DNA TGTGCCAGTAGTATTGGGACAGGCAAACTGAACACTGAAGCTTTCTTT. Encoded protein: CASSIGTGKLNTEAFF.

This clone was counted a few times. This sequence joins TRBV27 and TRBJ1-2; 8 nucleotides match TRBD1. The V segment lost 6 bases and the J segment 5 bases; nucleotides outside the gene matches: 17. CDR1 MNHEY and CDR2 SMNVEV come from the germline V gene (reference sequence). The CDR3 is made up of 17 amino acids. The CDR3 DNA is TGTGCCAGCAGGGGACTACCAGGGGGCGAGTCGTTATATGGCTACACCTTC. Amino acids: CASRGLPGGESLYGYTF.